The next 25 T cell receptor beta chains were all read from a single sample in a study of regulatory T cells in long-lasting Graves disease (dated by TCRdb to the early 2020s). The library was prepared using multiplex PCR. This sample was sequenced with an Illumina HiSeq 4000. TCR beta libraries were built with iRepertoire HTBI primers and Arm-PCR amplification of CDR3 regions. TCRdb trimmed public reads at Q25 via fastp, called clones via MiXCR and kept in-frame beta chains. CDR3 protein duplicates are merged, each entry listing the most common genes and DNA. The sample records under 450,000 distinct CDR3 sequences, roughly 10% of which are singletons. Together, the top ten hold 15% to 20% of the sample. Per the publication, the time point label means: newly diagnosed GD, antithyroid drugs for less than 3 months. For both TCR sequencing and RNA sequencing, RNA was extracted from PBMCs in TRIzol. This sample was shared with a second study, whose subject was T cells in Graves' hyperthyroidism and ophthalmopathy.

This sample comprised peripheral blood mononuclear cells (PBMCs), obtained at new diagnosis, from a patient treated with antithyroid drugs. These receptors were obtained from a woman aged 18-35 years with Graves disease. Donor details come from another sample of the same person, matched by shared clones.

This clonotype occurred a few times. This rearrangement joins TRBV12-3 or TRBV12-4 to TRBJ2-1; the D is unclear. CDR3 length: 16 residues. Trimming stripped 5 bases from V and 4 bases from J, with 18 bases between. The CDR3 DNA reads TGTGCCAGCAGTCCCTCGGGCGGAGAACGATACAATGAGCAGTTCTTC. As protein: CASSPSGGERYNEQFF.

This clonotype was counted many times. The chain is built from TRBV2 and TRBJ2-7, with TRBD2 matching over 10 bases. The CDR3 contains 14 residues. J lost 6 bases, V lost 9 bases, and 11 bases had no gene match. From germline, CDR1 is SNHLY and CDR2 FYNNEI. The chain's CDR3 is CARARAGGPFEQYF. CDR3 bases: TGTGCCAGAGCCCGAGCGGGAGGGCCCTTCGAGCAGTACTTC.

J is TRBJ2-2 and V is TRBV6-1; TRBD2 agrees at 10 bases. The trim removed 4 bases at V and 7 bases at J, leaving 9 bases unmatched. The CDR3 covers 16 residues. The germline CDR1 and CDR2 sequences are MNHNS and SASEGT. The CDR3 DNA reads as TGTGCCAGCAGTGTGGCGAGCGGGGGGGAAGGCGGGGAGCTGTTTTTT. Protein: CASSVASGGEGGELFF.

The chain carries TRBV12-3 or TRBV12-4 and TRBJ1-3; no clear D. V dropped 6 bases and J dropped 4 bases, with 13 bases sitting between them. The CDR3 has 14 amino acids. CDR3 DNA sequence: TGTGCCAGCAGGAGGCCGGGTAGAGGAAACACCATATATTTT. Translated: CASRRPGRGNTIYF.

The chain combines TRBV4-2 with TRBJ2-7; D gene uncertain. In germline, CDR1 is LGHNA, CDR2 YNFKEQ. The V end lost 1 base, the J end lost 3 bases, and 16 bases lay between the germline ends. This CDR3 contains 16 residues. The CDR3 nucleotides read TGTGCCAGCAGCCAAGCCCCTAGGGCAGGCCTCTACGAGCAGTACTTC. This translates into CASSQAPRAGLYEQYF.

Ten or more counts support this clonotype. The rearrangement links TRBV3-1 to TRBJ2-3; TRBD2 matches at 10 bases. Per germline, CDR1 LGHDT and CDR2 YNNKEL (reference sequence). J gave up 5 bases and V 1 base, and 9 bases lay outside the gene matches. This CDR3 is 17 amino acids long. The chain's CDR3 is CASSQALAGGDRDTQYF. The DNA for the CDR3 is TGTGCCAGCAGCCAAGCTTTAGCGGGAGGAGATCGAGATACGCAGTATTTT.

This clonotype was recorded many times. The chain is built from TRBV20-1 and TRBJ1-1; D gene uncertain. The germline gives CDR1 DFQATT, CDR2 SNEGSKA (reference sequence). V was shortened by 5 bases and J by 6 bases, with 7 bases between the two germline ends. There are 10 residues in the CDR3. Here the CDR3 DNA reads TGCAGTGCTTCCCCTGCTGAAGCTTTCTTT. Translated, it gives CSASPAEAFF.

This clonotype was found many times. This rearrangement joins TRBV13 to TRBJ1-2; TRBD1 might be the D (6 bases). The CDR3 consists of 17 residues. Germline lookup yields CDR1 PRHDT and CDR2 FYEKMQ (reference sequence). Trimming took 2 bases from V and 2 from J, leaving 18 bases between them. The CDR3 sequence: CASSLNPGGGRNYGYTF. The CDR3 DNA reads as TGTGCCAGCAGCTTAAACCCCGGGGGGGGGCGAAACTATGGCTACACCTTC. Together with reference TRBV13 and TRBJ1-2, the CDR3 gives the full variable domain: AAGVIQSPRHLIKEKRETATLKCYPIPRHDTVYWYQQGPGQDPQFLISFYEKMQSDKGSIPDRFSAQQFSDYHSELNMSSLELGDSALYFCASSLNPGGGRNYGYTFGSGTRLTVV.

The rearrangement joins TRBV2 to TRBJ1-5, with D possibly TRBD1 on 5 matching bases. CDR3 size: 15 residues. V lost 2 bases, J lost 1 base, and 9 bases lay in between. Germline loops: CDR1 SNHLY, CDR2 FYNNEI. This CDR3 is CASSESTASNQPQHF. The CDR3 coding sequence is TGTGCCAGCAGTGAATCGACAGCGAGCAATCAGCCCCAGCATTTT. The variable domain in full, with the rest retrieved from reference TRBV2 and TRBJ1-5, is EPEVTQTPSHQVTQMGQEVILRCVPISNHLYFYWYRQILGQKVEFLVSFYNNEISEKSEIFDDQFSVERPDGSNFTLKIRSTKLEDSAMYFCASSESTASNQPQHFGDGTRLSIL.

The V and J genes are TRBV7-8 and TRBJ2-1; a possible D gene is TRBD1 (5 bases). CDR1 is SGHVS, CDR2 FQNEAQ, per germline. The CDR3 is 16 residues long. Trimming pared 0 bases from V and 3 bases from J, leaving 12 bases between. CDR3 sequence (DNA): TGTGCCAGCAGCTTAGCGGGGATCGACAGCTACAATGAGCAGTTCTTC. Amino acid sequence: CASSLAGIDSYNEQFF.

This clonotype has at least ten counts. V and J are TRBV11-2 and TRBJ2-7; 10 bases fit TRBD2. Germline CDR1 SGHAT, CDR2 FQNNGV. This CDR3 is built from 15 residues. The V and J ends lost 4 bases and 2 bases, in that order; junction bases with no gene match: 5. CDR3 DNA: TGTGCCAGCAGCTCGGGACTAGCGCGCCCCTACGAGCAGTACTTC. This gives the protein CASSSGLARPYEQYF.

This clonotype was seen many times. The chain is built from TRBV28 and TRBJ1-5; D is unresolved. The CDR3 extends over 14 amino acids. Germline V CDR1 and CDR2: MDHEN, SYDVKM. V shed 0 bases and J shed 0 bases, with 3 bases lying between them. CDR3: CASSLWASNQPQHF. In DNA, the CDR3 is TGTGCCAGCAGTTTATGGGCTAGCAATCAGCCCCAGCATTTT.

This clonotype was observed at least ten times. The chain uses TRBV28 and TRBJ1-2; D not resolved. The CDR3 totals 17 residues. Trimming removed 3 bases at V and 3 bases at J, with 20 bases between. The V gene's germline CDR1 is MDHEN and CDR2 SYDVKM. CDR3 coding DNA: TGTGCCAGCAGTTTTGCGGGCCTTGGGGTGGATGACTATGGCTACACCTTC. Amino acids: CASSFAGLGVDDYGYTF.

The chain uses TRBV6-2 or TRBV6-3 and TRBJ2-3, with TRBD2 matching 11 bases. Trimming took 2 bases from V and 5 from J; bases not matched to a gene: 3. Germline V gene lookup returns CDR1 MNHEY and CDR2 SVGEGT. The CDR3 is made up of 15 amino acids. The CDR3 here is CASSYTGTSGDTQYF. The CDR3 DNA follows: TGTGCCAGCAGTTACACCGGGACTAGCGGAGATACGCAGTATTTT.

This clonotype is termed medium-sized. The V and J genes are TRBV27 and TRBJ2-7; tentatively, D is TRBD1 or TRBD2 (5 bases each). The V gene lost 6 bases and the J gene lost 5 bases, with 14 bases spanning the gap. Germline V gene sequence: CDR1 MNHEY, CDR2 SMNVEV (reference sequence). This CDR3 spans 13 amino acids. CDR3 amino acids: CASRTGASNEQYF. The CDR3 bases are TGTGCCAGCAGGACCGGGGCCTCTAACGAGCAGTACTTC.

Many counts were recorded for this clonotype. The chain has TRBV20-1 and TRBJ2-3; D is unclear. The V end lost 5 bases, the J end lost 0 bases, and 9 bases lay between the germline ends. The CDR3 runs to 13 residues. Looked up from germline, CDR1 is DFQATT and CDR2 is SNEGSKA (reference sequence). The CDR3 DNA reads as TGCAGTGCTGACCGAATTAGCACAGATACGCAGTATTTT. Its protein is CSADRISTDTQYF.

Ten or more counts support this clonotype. CDR3 in DNA: TGTGCCAGCAGCTTAAGTCCCACAGATACGCAGTATTTT. Translating gives CASSLSPTDTQYF. The chain links TRBV7-3 to TRBJ2-3; D is unclear. CDR1 is SGHTA, CDR2 FQGTGA, per germline. This CDR3 region has 13 residues. With 1 base removed from V and 2 bases from J, the gap between germline ends came to 4 bases.

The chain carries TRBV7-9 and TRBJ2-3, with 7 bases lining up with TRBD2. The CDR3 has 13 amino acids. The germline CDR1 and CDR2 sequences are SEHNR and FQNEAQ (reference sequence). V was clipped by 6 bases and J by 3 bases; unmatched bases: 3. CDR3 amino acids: CASSRGVTDTQYF. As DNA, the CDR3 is TGTGCCAGCAGTCGGGGGGTAACAGATACGCAGTATTTT. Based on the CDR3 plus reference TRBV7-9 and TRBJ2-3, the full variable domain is DTGVSQNPRHKITKRGQNVTFRCDPISEHNRLYWYRQTLGQGPEFLTYFQNEAQLEKSRLLSDRFSAERPKGSFSTLEIQRTEQGDSAMYLCASSRGVTDTQYFGPGTRLTVL.

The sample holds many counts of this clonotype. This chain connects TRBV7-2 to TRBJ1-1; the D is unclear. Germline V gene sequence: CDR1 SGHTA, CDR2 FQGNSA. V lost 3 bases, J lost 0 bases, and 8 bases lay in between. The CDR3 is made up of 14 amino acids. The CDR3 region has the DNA TGTGCCAGCAGCTTGAGGGCGATGAACACTGAAGCTTTCTTT. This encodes CASSLRAMNTEAFF.

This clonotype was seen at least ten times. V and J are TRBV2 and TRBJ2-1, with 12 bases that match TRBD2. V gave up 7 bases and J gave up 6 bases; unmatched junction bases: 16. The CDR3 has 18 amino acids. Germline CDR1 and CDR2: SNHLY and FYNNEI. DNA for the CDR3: TGTGCCAGCATCGAGAGAGGGCGGACTAGCGGGATATTCAATGAGCAGTTCTTC. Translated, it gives CASIERGRTSGIFNEQFF.

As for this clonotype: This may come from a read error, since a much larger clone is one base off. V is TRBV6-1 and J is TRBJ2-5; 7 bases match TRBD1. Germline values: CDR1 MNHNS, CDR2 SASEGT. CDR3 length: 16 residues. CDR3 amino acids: CVSSTGTVYWRETQYF. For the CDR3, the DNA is TGTGTCAGCAGCACCGGGACAGTTTACTGGAGAGAGACCCAGTACTTC.

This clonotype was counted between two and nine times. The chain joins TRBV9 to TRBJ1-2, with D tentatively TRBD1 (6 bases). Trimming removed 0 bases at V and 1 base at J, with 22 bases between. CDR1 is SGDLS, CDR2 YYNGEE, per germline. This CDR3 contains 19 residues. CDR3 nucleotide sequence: TGTGCCAGCAGCGTAGGAGGAGGAACAGGGTCCCTCTTTAACTATGGCTACACCTTC. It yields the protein CASSVGGGTGSLFNYGYTF.

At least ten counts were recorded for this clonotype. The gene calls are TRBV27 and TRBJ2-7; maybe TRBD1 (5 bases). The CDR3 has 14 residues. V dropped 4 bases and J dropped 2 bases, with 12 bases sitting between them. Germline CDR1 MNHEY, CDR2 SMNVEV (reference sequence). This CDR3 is CASSSYQGPYEQYF. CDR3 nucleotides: TGTGCCAGCAGTTCGTATCAGGGCCCCTACGAGCAGTACTTC.

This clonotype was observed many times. The CDR3 loop reads CASIQWPGLGNNEQFF. The CDR3 DNA sequence: TGTGCCAGCATCCAGTGGCCGGGACTAGGGAACAATGAGCAGTTCTTC. This chain connects TRBV6-1 to TRBJ2-1; 8 nucleotides align to TRBD2. Germline V gives CDR1 MNHNS, CDR2 SASEGT. J was trimmed by 5 bases and V by 7 bases; bases with no gene match: 13. CDR3 size: 16 residues.

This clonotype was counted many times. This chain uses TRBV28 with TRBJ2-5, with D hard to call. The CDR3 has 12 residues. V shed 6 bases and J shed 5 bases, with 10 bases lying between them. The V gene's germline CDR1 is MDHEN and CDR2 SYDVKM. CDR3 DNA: TGTGCCAGCAGACCCTCTGGGGAGACCCAGTACTTC. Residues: CASRPSGETQYF.